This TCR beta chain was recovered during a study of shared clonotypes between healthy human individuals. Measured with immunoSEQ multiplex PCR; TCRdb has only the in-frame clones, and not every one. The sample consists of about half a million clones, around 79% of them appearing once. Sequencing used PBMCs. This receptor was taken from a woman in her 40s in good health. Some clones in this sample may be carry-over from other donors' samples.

CDR3 DNA sequence: TGTGCCAGCAGCTTAGACCTAGGCCAAGAGACCCAGTACTTC. It translates to CASSLDLGQETQYF. V and J are TRBV7-2 and TRBJ2-5, with D hard to call. The CDR3 spans 14 residues. From germline, CDR1 is SGHTA and CDR2 FQGNSA. V gave up 1 base and J gave up 1 base, with 7 bases separating them.